The present T cell receptor beta chain was sequenced within a study of blood T cell repertoires in COVID-19. At the level of the study: Samples of COVID-19 (acute and convalescent) were obtained from the United States, Italy and Spain. PBMCs, B-cell-depleted T cells, or T cells were the source of the cDNA or gDNA that made up the material.

The CDR3 consists of 15 residues. V lost 4 bases and J lost 2, with 15 bases in between. Germline values: CDR1 SGDLS, CDR2 YYNGEE. Participants were aged about 18 to 90 years, lived in 20 to 30 US areas, and enrolled virtually. Categorization into cohorts depended on clinical history that participants reported. Profiling relied on immunoSEQ multiplex PCR, and the TCRdb table lists in-frame clones only, not all of them. This sample has 380,000 or so clones, with approximately 90% found just once. Sequences were obtained from PBMCs or T cells enriched from blood (not recorded which). This TCR derives from a woman aged 25 to 39 with acute COVID-19. The rearrangement links TRBV9 to TRBJ1-2; D is ambiguous. The CDR3, as DNA: TGTGCCAGCAGCCCCAGTGGAATCGGGAACTATGGCTACACCTTC. This gives the protein CASSPSGIGNYGYTF.